The entry below describes one TCR beta chain. Its antigen remains unknown. The record originates from a study of vaccination and CD4 T cells after COVID-19. Background on the study: According to the study, participants were given two doses of BNT162b2 or mRNA-1273 vaccine.

CDR3 size: 14 residues. V lost 5 bases and J 5 bases, leaving 15 bases between the germline ends. In germline, CDR1 is SEHNR, CDR2 FQNEAQ (reference sequence). Treatment here: 10-day PBMC culture with coronavirus spike peptide pools or control peptides (ViraFEST assay). The Oncomine TCR Beta short-read assay generated sequence data from the DNA of cultured CD4+ T cells. TCRdb recomputed calls from the PCR reads with MiXCR, one row per CDR3 protein. The table has roughly 9,800 distinct CDR3 sequences, about 28% seen once; the top ten hold about 15%. Findings and caveats of the study: For convalescent patients, 304 of the 307 vaccine-specific clones analyzed were classified as spike mono-reactive.

The sequences come from CD4+ T cells from blood, cultured in vitro, collected after SARS-CoV-2 vaccination. The receptor was derived from a human donor who had recovered from COVID-19. The V gene is TRBV7-9, the J gene TRBJ2-5, with D unresolved. The CDR3 loop is CASSLIGRSETQYF. DNA for the CDR3: TGTGCCAGCAGCCTTATCGGACGAAGCGAGACCCAGTACTTC.